Included here is one T cell receptor beta chain sequence, with context. Data came from immunoSEQ multiplex PCR; TCRdb stores just in-frame clones and leaves some out. Among some 97,000 clones listed, just over 90% were seen once. This sample was taken from a study of blood T cell repertoires in COVID-19. Source material: peripheral blood. The clonotype comes from a man aged 55 to 70 with acute or convalescent COVID-19.

For the CDR3, the DNA is TGCGCCAGCAGTGACTCGGTAGGGAGGGGCTACACCTTC. Its translation is CASSDSVGRGYTF. The chain has TRBV10-2 and TRBJ1-2; unclear D gene. Germline V gives CDR1 WSHSY, CDR2 SAAADI. This CDR3 region has 13 residues. Deletions cut 3 bases from V and 8 bases from J, with 13 bases between.